Sequencing of this T cell receptor beta chain was carried out in a study of blood T cell repertoires in COVID-19. CDR1 is SGHNT and CDR2 is YENEEA in the germline V gene. The CDR3 extends over 16 amino acids. V dropped 5 bases and J dropped 0 bases, with 14 bases sitting between them. This clone was observed a few times. Measured with immunoSEQ multiplex PCR; TCRdb has only the in-frame clones, and not every one. Of roughly 75,000 clones in the sample, about 80% were seen once. Specimen: peripheral blood. The sequence was collected from a man aged 65 to 79 with acute or convalescent COVID-19. The chain joins TRBV11-3 to TRBJ2-1; tentatively, D is TRBD2 (6 bases). Here the CDR3 reads CASSLSGAYSYNEQFF. The CDR3 nucleotides are TGTGCCAGCAGCCTGTCGGGAGCCTACTCCTACAATGAGCAGTTCTTC.